This TCR beta chain was sequenced during a study of blood T cell repertoires in COVID-19. V trimming: 5 bases; J trimming: 2 bases; junction bases outside the gene matches: 7. The CDR3 length is 16 residues. Germline CDR1 and CDR2: MNHEY and SVGEGT. Libraries were prepared by immunoSEQ multiplex PCR; TCRdb keeps only in-frame clonotypes and omits some of them. The sample has roughly 250,000 clones; about 86% are singletons. The rearrangement joins TRBV6-2 or TRBV6-3 to TRBJ2-1; 9 positions match TRBD2. The receptor's source is a person between 70 and 80 years old with COVID-19, enrolled during active disease. Sequencing was carried out using peripheral blood. CDR3 nucleotide sequence: TGTGCCAGCAGTCCCAATAGCGGGAGTCCCTACAATGAGCAGTTCTTC. Translating it yields CASSPNSGSPYNEQFF.